The clone carrying this T cell receptor (beta chain) was recorded a few times. Its matching antigen is unknown. Unique molecular identifiers were carried by the TCR beta cDNA libraries. MiXCR, run by TCRdb on the PCR reads, gives a single entry per CDR3 protein. The table records 750,000 to 950,000 distinct CDR3 sequences, 53% of them present only once. This sample is drawn from a study of post-analysis software for immune sequencing data. Study-level results: When compared against controls, multiple sclerosis patients showed significantly lower normalized Chao1 diversity. Controls had lower frequencies than patients of about 5 TRBV segments, which included TRBV5-6, TRBV5-1 and TRBV20-1.

CDR3 length equals 17 residues. V was shortened by 2 bases and J by 4 bases, with 14 bases between the two germline ends. The germline gives CDR1 KGHDR, CDR2 SFDVKD. The clonotype was recovered from a girl under 18 with multiple sclerosis. Sequenced material: blood. The chain is built from TRBV24-1 and TRBJ2-6; unclear D gene. CDR3 in amino acids: CATSDSPGSPGANVLTF. In nucleotides, the CDR3 is TGTGCCACCAGTGATTCCCCCGGATCACCAGGGGCCAACGTCCTGACTTTC.